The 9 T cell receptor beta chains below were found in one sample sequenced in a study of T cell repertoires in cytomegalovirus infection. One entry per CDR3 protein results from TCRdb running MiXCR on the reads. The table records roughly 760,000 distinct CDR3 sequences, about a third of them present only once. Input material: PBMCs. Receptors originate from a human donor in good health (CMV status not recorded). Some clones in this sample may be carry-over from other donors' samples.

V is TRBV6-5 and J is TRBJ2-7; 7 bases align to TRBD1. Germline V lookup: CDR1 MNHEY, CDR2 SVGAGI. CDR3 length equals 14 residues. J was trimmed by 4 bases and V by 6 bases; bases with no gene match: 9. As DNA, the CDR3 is TGTGCCAGCAGCCCTAGAGGGGGCTGGTACGAGCAGTACTTC. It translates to CASSPRGGWYEQYF.

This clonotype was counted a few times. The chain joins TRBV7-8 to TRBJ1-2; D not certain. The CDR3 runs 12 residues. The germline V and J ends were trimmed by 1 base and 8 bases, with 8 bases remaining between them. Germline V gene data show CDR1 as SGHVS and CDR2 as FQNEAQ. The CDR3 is CASSLDGSGYTF. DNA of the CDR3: TGTGCCAGCAGCTTAGATGGGAGCGGCTACACCTTC. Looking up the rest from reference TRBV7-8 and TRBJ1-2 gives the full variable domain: GAGVSQSPRYKVAKRGQDVALRCDPISGHVSLFWYQQALGQGPEFLTYFQNEAQLDKSGLPSDRFFAERPEGSVSTLKIQRTQQEDSAVYLCASSLDGSGYTFGSGTRLTVV.

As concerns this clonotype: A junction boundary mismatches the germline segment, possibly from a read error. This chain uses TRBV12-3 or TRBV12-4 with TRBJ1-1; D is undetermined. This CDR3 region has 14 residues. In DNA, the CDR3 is TGTGCCAGCAGTTTCCGAGAATTTAGCACTGAAGCTTTGTTT. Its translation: CASSFREFSTEALF.

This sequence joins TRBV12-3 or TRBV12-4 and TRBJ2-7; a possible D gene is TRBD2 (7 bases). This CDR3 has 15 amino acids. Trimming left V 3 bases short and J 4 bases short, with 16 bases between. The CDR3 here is CASSFFQQGGYEQYF. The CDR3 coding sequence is TGTGCCAGCAGTTTTTTCCAACAGGGAGGGTACGAGCAGTACTTC.

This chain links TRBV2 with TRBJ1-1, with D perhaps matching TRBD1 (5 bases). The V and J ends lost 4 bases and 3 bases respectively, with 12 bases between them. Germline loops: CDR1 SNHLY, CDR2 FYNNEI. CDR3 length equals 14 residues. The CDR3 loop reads CASSVSGLDTEAFF. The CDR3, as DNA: TGTGCCAGCAGTGTATCAGGGCTGGACACTGAAGCTTTCTTT.

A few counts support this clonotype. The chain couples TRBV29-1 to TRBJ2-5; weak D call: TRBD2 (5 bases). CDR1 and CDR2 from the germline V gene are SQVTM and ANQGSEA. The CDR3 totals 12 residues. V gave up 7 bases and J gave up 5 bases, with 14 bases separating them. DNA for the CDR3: TGCAGCGCTGACGGGAATGGCGAGACCCAGTACTTC. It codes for CSADGNGETQYF.

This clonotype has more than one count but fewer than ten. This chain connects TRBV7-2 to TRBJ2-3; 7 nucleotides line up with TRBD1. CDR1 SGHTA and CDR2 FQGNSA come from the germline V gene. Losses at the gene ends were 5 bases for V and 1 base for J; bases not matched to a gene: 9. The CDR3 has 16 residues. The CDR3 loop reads CASSHNRGRGTDTQYF. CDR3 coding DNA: TGTGCCAGCAGCCATAACAGGGGACGGGGCACAGATACGCAGTATTTT.

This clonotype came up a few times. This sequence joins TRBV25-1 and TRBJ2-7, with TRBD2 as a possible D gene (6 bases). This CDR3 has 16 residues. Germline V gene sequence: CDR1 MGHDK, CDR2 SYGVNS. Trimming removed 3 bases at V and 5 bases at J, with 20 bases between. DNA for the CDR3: TGTGCCAGCAGTGAGGGACTTCGTCTGACTACCGACGAGCAGTACTTC. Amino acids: CASSEGLRLTTDEQYF.

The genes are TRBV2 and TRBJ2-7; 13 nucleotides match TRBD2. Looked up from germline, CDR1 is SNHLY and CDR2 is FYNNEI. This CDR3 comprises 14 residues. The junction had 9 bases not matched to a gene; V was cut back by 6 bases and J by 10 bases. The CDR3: CASRGTSGGAQQYF. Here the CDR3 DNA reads TGTGCCAGCAGGGGAACTAGCGGGGGGGCCCAACAGTACTTC.